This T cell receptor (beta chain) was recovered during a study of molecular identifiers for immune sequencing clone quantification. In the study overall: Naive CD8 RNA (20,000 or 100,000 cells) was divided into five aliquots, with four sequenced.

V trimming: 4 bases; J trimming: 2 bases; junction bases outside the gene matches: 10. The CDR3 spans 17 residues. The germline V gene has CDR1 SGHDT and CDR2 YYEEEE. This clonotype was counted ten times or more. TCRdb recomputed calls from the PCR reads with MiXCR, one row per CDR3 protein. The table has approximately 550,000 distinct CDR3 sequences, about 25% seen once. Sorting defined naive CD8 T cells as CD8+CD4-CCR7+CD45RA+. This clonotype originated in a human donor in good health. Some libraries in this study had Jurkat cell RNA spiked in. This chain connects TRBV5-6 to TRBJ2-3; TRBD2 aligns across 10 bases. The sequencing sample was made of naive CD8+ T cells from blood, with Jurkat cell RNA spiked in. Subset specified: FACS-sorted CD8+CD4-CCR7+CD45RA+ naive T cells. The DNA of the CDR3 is TGTGCCAGCAGCATACGACTAGCGGGCCCCTTCACAGATACGCAGTATTTT. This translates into CASSIRLAGPFTDTQYF. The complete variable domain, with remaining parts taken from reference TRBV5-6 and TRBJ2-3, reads DAGVTQSPTHLIKTRGQQVTLRCSPKSGHDTVSWYQQALGQGPQFIFQYYEEEERQRGNFPDRFSGHQFPNYSSELNVNALLLGDSALYLCASSIRLAGPFTDTQYFGPGTRLTVL.